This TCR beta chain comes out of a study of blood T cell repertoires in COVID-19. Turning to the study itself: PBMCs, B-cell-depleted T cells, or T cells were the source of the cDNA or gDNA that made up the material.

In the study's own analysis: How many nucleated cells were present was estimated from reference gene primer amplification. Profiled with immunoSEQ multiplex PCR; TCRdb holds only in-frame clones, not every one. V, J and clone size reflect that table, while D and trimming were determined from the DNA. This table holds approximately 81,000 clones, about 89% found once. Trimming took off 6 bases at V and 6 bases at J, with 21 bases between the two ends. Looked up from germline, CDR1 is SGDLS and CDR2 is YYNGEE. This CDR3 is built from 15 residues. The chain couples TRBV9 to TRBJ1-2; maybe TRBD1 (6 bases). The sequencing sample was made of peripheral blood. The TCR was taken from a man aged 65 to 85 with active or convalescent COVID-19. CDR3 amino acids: CASTYFPRTEDGYTF. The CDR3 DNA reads TGTGCCAGCACCTATTTCCCCCGGACAGAGGATGGCTACACCTTC.